Listed here are 28 T cell receptor beta chains from one sample, sequenced in a study of CD8+CD57+ T cells in acquired aplastic anemia. CDR3 and TCR beta VDJ profiling relied on a genomic DNA template. MiXCR, run by TCRdb on the reads, gives a single entry per CDR3 protein. The sample records more than 150,000 distinct CDR3 sequences, 45% to 50% being singletons. Sequencing was performed on sorted CD4+, CD8+, or CD8+CD57+ T cells (not recorded which) from PBMCs. The receptors originated from a human donor in good health.

This clonotype was recorded at least ten times. The genes are TRBV12-3 or TRBV12-4 and TRBJ1-5; 8 nucleotides match TRBD1. V shed 5 bases and J 4 bases; nucleotides not matched to a gene: 4. The CDR3 has 14 residues. CDR3 sequence: CASSRTGSNQPQHF. Here the CDR3 DNA reads TGTGCCAGCAGTCGGACAGGGTCTAATCAGCCCCAGCATTTT.

This clonotype was recorded many times. J is TRBJ2-1 and V is TRBV20-1; TRBD2 matches 11 bases. Per germline, CDR1 DFQATT and CDR2 SNEGSKA (reference sequence). CDR3 length: 16 residues. V gave up 5 bases and J gave up 0 bases; unmatched junction bases: 6. In nucleotides, the CDR3 is TGCAGTGCTCCCACTAGCGGGAGAGTCTCCTACAATGAGCAGTTCTTC. It yields the protein CSAPTSGRVSYNEQFF.

The V gene is TRBV6-4, the J gene TRBJ1-1, with TRBD1 identical over 7 bases. V lost 11 bases, J lost 4 bases, and 16 bases stayed unmatched. The CDR3 contains 15 residues. The V gene's germline CDR1 is MRHNA and CDR2 SNTAGT. CDR3 sequence reads: CAWRGGRRRSTEAFF. The CDR3, as DNA: TGTGCCTGGAGAGGGGGCCGACGTCGGAGCACTGAAGCTTTCTTT.

This clonotype was counted many times. This chain joins TRBV12-3 or TRBV12-4 and TRBJ1-2, with TRBD1 matching 10 bases. There are 14 residues in the CDR3. Trimming removed 6 bases from V and 2 bases from J; junction bases left unmatched: 3. The CDR3: CASSLTGGNYGYTF. For the CDR3, the DNA is TGTGCCAGCAGCTTGACAGGGGGCAACTATGGCTACACCTTC.

This chain connects TRBV12-5 to TRBJ2-7, with D perhaps TRBD1 (6 bases). The CDR3 is made up of 16 amino acids. V lost 2 bases to trimming and J lost 4 bases, with 18 bases between them. Per the germline V gene, CDR1 is LGHNT and CDR2 is FRNRAP. Here the CDR3 DNA reads TGTGCTAGTGGTTTGCCGTTACAGGGTGCTGGGTACGAGCAGTACTTC. Protein sequence: CASGLPLQGAGYEQYF. Full variable domain (rest looked up from reference TRBV12-5 and TRBJ2-7): DARVTQTPRHKVTEMGQEVTMRCQPILGHNTVFWYRQTMMQGLELLAYFRNRAPLDDSGMPKDRFSAEMPDATLATLKIQPSEPRDSAVYFCASGLPLQGAGYEQYFGPGTRLTVT.

Only one count was recorded for this clonotype. Being one base from a much bigger clone, this may be a read error. The V and J genes are TRBV11-1 and TRBJ2-3; no definite D call. Matching the DNA end better, TRBJ1-5 makes the J call doubtful. The germline CDR1 and CDR2 sequences are SGHAT and FQDESV (reference sequence). The CDR3 extends over 15 amino acids. CDR3 nucleotides: TGTGCCAGCAGCGCCCGGACTAGCGGGAAGCGTACGCAGCATTTT. Translating gives CASSARTSGKRTQHF.

The chain uses TRBV20-1 and TRBJ1-6; TRBD1 might be the D (5 bases). The CDR3 extends over 15 amino acids. The germline CDR1 and CDR2 sequences are DFQATT and SNEGSKA (reference sequence). V lost 3 bases and J lost 10, with 19 bases in between. DNA of the CDR3: TGCAGTGCTAGTCCCAGGGTAGTGTTTGAGTCACCCCTCCACTTT. The encoded protein is CSASPRVVFESPLHF.

The chain carries TRBV2 and TRBJ2-5; TRBD1 is a possible D gene (6 bases). Trimming removed 2 bases at V and 0 bases at J, with 7 bases between. From germline, CDR1 is SNHLY and CDR2 FYNNEI. The CDR3 is 14 residues long. CDR3 bases: TGTGCCAGCAGTGAAAACAGGGACCAAGAGACCCAGTACTTC. It is translated as CASSENRDQETQYF.

This clonotype was seen only once. This chain links TRBV20-1 with TRBJ2-3; D gene uncertain. With 3 bases removed from V and 7 bases from J, the gap between germline ends came to 20 bases. The CDR3 is 15 residues long. Per germline, CDR1 DFQATT and CDR2 SNEGSKA (reference sequence). The CDR3 protein is CSARALESTHYTQYF. The CDR3 nucleotides read TGCAGTGCTAGGGCCCTGGAGAGCACACACTATACGCAGTATTTT.

This clonotype has ten or more counts. The rearrangement joins TRBV19 to TRBJ1-2; 9 positions match TRBD1. Trimming took 8 bases from V and 4 from J; bases not matched to a gene: 23. Germline loops: CDR1 LNHDA, CDR2 SQIVND (reference sequence). The CDR3 spans 19 residues. For the CDR3, the DNA is TGTGCCAGTCGACCCCGGGGGGGGACAGGGTGGATCCAACGCTATGGCTACACCTTC. Its translation is CASRPRGGTGWIQRYGYTF. Complete variable domain (other parts from reference TRBV19 and TRBJ1-2): DGGITQSPKYLFRKEGQNVTLSCEQNLNHDAMYWYRQDPGQGLRLIYYSQIVNDFQKGDIAEGYSVSREKKESFPLTVTSAQKNPTAFYLCASRPRGGTGWIQRYGYTFGSGTRLTVV.

This clonotype was observed a handful of times. The chain's CDR3 is CASSYYRGRRFDTIYF. CDR3 bases: TGTGCCAGCAGTTACTATCGGGGGCGGAGGTTTGACACCATATATTTT. The chain has TRBV6-5 and TRBJ1-3, with D possibly matching TRBD1 (6 bases). V was clipped by 1 base and J by 8 bases, with 18 bases between them. CDR3 length: 16 residues. Per germline, CDR1 MNHEY and CDR2 SVGAGI.

This clonotype was observed many times. The V call is TRBV6-1, the J call TRBJ1-6; 8 bases match TRBD1. J was trimmed by 14 bases and V by 2 bases; bases with no gene match: 8. The CDR3 totals 14 residues. The germline CDR1 and CDR2 sequences are MNHNS and SASEGT. CDR3 sequence: CASSEYPDRAALHF. The CDR3 DNA sequence: TGTGCCAGCAGTGAATACCCGGACAGGGCTGCCCTCCACTTT.

As for this clonotype: Since a much larger clone is just one base distant, this may be a read error. J is TRBJ2-2 and V is TRBV4-1; D might be TRBD2 (5 bases). Germline values: CDR1 MGHRA, CDR2 YSYEKL. The CDR3 has 15 amino acids. This CDR3 reads CASSHQRGRTGEPFF. In DNA, the CDR3 is TGCGCCAGCAGCCACCAAAGAGGGCGGACCGGGGAGCCGTTTTTT.

CDR3 nucleotides: TGTGCCAGCAGCCCAAGACCGGGACAGGGGAACACCGGGGAGCTGTTTTTT. This translates into CASSPRPGQGNTGELFF. The gene calls are TRBV11-1 and TRBJ2-2, with 9 positions matching TRBD1. The germline CDR1 and CDR2 sequences are SGHAT and FQDESV (reference sequence). The V and J ends lost 5 bases and 1 base, in that order; junction bases with no gene match: 8. This CDR3 region has 17 residues.

This chain uses TRBV11-2 with TRBJ2-7; 15 nucleotides match TRBD2. The J segment lost 0 bases and the V segment lost 1 base, leaving 4 bases of the junction unmatched. CDR1 and CDR2 (germline): SGHAT, FQNNGV. The CDR3 length is 18 residues. CDR3 sequence reads: CASSLGGLAGGSSYEQYF. CDR3 bases: TGTGCCAGCAGCTTAGGAGGACTAGCGGGAGGGTCCTCCTACGAGCAGTACTTC.

There are a few counts of this clonotype. The rearrangement links TRBV7-8 to TRBJ2-5; 8 bases are shared with TRBD2. The CDR3 runs 14 residues. The germline gives CDR1 SGHVS, CDR2 FQNEAQ. The J segment lost 5 bases and the V segment lost 5 bases, leaving 7 bases of the junction unmatched. CDR3 region: CASSPAGGYETQYF. CDR3 bases: TGTGCCAGCAGCCCCGCGGGGGGCTATGAGACCCAGTACTTC.

Comments on this clonotype: A much larger clonotype is one base distant, so this may be a read error. The CDR3 does not end in the conserved phenylalanine or tryptophan, so this is likely a read error. V usage is TRBV5-1 and J usage is TRBJ2-2; D gene uncertain. The CDR3 sequence is 16 residues long. Germline values: CDR1 SGHRS, CDR2 YFSETQ. V shed 4 bases and J shed 0 bases, with 13 bases lying between them. DNA of the CDR3: TGCGCCAGCAGCCCGGGTGGCACTACGAACACCGGGGAGCTGTTTTAT. Its protein is CASSPGGTTNTGELFY.

This clonotype was found once. The chain is built from TRBV7-6 and TRBJ2-7; TRBD1 matches 10 bases. V shed 1 base, J shed 3 bases, and the junction held 3 bases outside the gene matches. Germline V gene lookup returns CDR1 SGHVS and CDR2 FNYEAQ. The CDR3 consists of 15 residues. The CDR3 DNA reads as TGTGCCAGCAGCTTAGAGGGACAGGGGTACTACGAGCAGTACTTC. Its translation: CASSLEGQGYYEQYF.

With respect to this clonotype: One end of the junction varies from germline; a read error may be responsible. The chain is built from TRBV7-2 and TRBJ2-5; possible D gene TRBD1, 5 bases. Germline CDR1 is SGHTA and CDR2 is FQGNSA. The CDR3 extends over 8 amino acids. The CDR3 DNA reads as TGTGCCAGCAGCTTACAGGGTTTC. Amino acid sequence: CASSLQGF.

The chain uses TRBV11-2 and TRBJ2-6; TRBD1 might be the D (6 bases). Trimming took off 1 base at V and 0 bases at J, with 16 bases between the two ends. Germline CDR1 is SGHAT and CDR2 is FQNNGV. The CDR3 extends over 19 amino acids. The CDR3 reads CASSLGGQARDSGANVLTF. The CDR3 region has the DNA TGTGCCAGCAGCTTAGGGGGGCAGGCACGCGACTCTGGGGCCAACGTCCTGACTTTC.

This clonotype has at least ten counts. The chain has TRBV6-5 and TRBJ1-1; D unresolved. Per the germline V gene, CDR1 is MNHEY and CDR2 is SVGAGI. The CDR3 is 13 amino acids. Trimming left V 0 bases short and J 6 bases short, with 8 bases between. CDR3 bases: TGTGCCAGCAGTTACTCCAGTTTCGCTGAAGCTTTCTTT. This gives the protein CASSYSSFAEAFF.

The gene calls are TRBV20-1 and TRBJ2-5; possibly TRBD2 for D (5 bases). Germline V gives CDR1 DFQATT, CDR2 SNEGSKA (reference sequence). Trimming took 5 bases from V and 4 from J, leaving 11 bases between them. This CDR3 region has 12 residues. The CDR3 is CSALNEGETQYF. CDR3 nucleotide sequence: TGCAGTGCTCTGAACGAGGGAGAGACCCAGTACTTC.

In its sample, this clonotype was seen a few times. The genes are TRBV25-1 and TRBJ1-3; D is perhaps TRBD1 (5 bases). This CDR3 comprises 20 residues. V lost 1 base to trimming and J lost 0 bases, with 22 bases between them. The germline V gene has CDR1 MGHDK and CDR2 SYGVNS. As DNA, the CDR3 is TGTGCCAGCAGTGAATCCGGACACTCATCGAACATGAACTCTGGAAACACCATATATTTT. It specifies CASSESGHSSNMNSGNTIYF.

Note on this clonotype: This may stem from a read error, because a much larger clone lies one nucleotide away. The chain employs TRBV5-1 and TRBJ1-2; TRBD1 agrees at 9 bases. The CDR3 runs to 16 residues. Per the germline V gene, CDR1 is SGHRS and CDR2 is YFSETQ. CDR3 nucleotide sequence: TGCGCCAGCAGCTTTACAGGGGGCCCTTCTAAGTATGGCTACACCTTC. Its protein is CASSFTGGPSKYGYTF.

This clonotype was counted ten times or more. The CDR3 nucleotides are TGCAGTGCTAAAATGGGGTTGAGCACTGAAGCTTTCTTT. Protein: CSAKMGLSTEAFF. The rearrangement links TRBV20-1 to TRBJ1-1, with unresolved D. The CDR3 sequence is 13 residues long. V was trimmed by 4 bases and J by 4 bases, leaving 13 bases between them. Germline V gives CDR1 DFQATT, CDR2 SNEGSKA (reference sequence).

On this clonotype: A much larger clone lies a single base off, so this may be a read error. The V call is TRBV7-2, the J call TRBJ2-7; D might be TRBD1 or TRBD2, each matching 5 bases. Trimming took 0 bases from V and 4 from J, leaving 16 bases between them. CDR1 SGHTA and CDR2 FQGNSA come from the germline V gene. This CDR3 spans 16 amino acids. The CDR3 spells CASSLALTEGVYEQYF. CDR3 DNA: TGTGCCAGCAGCTTAGCCCTGACAGAGGGCGTTTACGAGCAGTACTTC.

The V call is TRBV7-2, the J call TRBJ1-2; D possibly corresponds to TRBD1 (5 bases). Germline V gene data show CDR1 as SGHTA and CDR2 as FQGNSA. This CDR3 spans 13 amino acids. The V gene lost 5 bases and the J gene lost 1 base, with 8 bases spanning the gap. CDR3 in DNA: TGTGCCAGCAGCCACGACAGTAACTATGGCTACACCTTC. Encoded protein: CASSHDSNYGYTF.

This clonotype was detected once. This chain joins TRBV20-1 and TRBJ2-3, with no clear D. CDR1 and CDR2 from the germline V gene are DFQATT and SNEGSKA (reference sequence). The ends were cut back, 0 bases at V and 11 bases at J, with 9 bases in the middle. This CDR3 region has 11 residues. CDR3 in amino acids: CSAREVTQQYF. CDR3 nucleotide sequence: TGCAGTGCTAGAGAGGTGACACAGCAGTATTTT.